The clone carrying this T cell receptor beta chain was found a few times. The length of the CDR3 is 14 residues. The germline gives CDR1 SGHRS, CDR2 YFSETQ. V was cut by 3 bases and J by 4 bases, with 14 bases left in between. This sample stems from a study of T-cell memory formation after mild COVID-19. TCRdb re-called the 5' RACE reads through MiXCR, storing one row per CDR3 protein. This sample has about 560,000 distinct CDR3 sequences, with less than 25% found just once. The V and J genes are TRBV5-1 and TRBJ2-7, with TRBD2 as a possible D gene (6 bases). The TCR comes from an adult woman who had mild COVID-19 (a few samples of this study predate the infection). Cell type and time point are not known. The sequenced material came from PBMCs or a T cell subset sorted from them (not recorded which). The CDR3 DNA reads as TGCGCCAGCAGCTCGAGACTCGGAGGGTACGAGCAGTACTTC. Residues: CASSSRLGGYEQYF.